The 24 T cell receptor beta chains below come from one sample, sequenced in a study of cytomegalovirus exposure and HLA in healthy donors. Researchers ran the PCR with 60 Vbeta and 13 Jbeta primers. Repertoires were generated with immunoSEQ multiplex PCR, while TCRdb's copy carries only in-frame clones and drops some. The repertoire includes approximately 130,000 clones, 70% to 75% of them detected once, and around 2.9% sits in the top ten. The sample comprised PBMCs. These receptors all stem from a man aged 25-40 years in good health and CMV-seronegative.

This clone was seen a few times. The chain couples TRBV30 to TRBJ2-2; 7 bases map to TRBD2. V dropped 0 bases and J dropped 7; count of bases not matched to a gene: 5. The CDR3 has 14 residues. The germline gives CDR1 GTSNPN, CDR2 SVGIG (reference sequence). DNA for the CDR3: TGTGCCTGGAGTGTAACGGGGGGAAACGGGGAGCTGTTTTTT. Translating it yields CAWSVTGGNGELFF. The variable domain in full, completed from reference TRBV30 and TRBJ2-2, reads SQTIHQWPATLVQPVGSPLSLECTVEGTSNPNLYWYRQAAGRGLQLLFYSVGIGQISSEVPQNLSASRPQDRQFILSSKKLLLSDSGFYLCAWSVTGGNGELFFGEGSRLTVL.

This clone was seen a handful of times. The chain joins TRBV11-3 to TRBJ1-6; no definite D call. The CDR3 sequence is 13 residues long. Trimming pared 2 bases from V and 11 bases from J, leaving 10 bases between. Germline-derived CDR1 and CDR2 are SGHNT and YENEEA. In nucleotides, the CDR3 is TGTGCCAGCAGCTTATCTCAGGAAACACCCCTCCACTTT. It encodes CASSLSQETPLHF.

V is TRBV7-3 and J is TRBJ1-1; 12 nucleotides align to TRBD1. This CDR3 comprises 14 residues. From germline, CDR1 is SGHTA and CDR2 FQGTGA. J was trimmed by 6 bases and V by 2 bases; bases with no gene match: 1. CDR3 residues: CASSLGTGGSEAFF. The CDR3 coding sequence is TGTGCCAGCAGCTTAGGGACAGGGGGCTCTGAAGCTTTCTTT.

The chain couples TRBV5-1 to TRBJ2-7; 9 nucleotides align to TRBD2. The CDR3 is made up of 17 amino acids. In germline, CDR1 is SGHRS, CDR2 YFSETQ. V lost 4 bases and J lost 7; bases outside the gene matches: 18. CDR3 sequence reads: CASSTVSGGPPLREQYF. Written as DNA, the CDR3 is TGCGCCAGCAGCACCGTAAGCGGGGGGCCCCCCTTAAGGGAGCAGTACTTC. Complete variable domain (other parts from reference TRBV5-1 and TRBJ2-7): KAGVTQTPRYLIKTRGQQVTLSCSPISGHRSVSWYQQTPGQGLQFLFEYFSETQRNKGNFPGRFSGRQFSNSRSEMNVSTLELGDSALYLCASSTVSGGPPLREQYFGPGTRLTVT.

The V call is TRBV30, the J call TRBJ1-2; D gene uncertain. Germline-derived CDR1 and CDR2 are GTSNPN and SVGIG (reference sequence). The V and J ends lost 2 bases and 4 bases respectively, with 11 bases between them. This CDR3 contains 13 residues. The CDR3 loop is CAWSPPEGYGYTF. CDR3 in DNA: TGTGCCTGGAGTCCCCCGGAGGGCTATGGCTACACCTTC.

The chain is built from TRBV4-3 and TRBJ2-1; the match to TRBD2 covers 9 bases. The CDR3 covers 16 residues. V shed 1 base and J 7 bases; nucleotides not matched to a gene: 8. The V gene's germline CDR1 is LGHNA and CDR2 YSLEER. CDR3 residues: CASSQGREGRGNEQFF. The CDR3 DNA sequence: TGCGCCAGCAGCCAAGGGCGGGAGGGCCGAGGGAATGAGCAGTTCTTC.

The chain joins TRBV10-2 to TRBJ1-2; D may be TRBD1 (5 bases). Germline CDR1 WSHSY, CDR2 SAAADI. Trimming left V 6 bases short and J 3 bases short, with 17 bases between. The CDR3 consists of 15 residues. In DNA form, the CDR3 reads TGCGCCAGCAGGACCAGGACAACGGACCACTATGGCTACACCTTC. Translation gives CASRTRTTDHYGYTF.

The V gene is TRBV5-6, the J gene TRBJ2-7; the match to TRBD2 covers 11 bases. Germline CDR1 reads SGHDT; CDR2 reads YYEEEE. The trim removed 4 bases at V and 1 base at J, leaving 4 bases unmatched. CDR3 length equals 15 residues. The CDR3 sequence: CASSRIAGGSYEQYF. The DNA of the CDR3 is TGTGCCAGCAGCCGTATAGCGGGAGGGTCCTACGAGCAGTACTTC.

This chain's CDR3 is CASSLATSGGQDTQYF. CDR3 DNA: TGTGCCAGCAGCTTAGCGACTAGCGGGGGTCAAGATACGCAGTATTTT. The rearrangement joins TRBV7-2 to TRBJ2-3; the match to TRBD2 covers 12 bases. The CDR3 is made up of 16 amino acids. The V and J ends lost 0 bases and 5 bases, in that order; junction bases with no gene match: 3. CDR1 and CDR2 from the germline V gene are SGHTA and FQGNSA.

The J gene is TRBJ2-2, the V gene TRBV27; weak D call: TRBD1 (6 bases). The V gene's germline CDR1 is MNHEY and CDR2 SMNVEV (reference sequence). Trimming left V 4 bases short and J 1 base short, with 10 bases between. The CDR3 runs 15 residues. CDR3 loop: CASSSRQENTGELFF. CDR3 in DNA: TGTGCCAGCAGTTCCCGACAGGAGAACACCGGGGAGCTGTTTTTT.

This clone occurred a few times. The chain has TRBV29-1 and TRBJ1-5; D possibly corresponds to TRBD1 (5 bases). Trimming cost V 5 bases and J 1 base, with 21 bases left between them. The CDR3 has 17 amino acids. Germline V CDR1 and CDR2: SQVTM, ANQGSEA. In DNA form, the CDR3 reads TGCAGCGTTCTGGATCGACACACCAGGGTGAGCAATCAGCCCCAGCATTTT. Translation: CSVLDRHTRVSNQPQHF.

CDR3 amino acids: CASTPTLVSSYNEQFF. The CDR3 DNA reads TGTGCCAGCACCCCCACCCTAGTTAGCTCCTACAATGAGCAGTTCTTC. The V gene is TRBV2, the J gene TRBJ2-1, with unresolved D. CDR1 and CDR2 from the germline V gene are SNHLY and FYNNEI. The CDR3 has 16 residues. V gave up 7 bases and J gave up 0 bases, with 16 bases separating them.

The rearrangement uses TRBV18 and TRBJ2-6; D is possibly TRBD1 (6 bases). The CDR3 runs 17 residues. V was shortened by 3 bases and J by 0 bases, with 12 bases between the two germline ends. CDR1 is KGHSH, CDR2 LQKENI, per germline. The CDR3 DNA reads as TGTGCCAGCTCACCGAACCAGGGGTCCTCTGGGGCCAACGTCCTGACTTTC. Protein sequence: CASSPNQGSSGANVLTF.

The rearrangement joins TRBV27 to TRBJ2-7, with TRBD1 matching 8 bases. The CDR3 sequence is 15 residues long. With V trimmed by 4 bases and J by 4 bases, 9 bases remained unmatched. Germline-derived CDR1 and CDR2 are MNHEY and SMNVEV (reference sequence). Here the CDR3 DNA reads TGTGCCAGCAGTTACGGCAGGACAGGGCTGTACGAGCAGTACTTC. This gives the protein CASSYGRTGLYEQYF.

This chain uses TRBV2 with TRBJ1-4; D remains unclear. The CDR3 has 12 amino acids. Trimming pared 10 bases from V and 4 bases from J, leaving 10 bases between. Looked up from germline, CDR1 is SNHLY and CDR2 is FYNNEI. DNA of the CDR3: TGTGCCACCCAGAGGAGTAATGAAAAACTGTTTTTT. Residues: CATQRSNEKLFF.

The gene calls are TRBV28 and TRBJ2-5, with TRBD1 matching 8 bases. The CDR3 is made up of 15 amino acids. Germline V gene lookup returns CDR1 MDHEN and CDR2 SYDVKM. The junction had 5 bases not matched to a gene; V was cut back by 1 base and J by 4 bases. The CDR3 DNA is TGTGCCAGCAGTTTATACCAGACAGGGGCAGAGACCCAGTACTTC. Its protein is CASSLYQTGAETQYF.

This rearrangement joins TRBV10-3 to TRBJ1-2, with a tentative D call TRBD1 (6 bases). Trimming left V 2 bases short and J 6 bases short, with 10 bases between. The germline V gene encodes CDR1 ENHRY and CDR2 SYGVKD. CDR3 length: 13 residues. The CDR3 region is CAISETNRDGYTF. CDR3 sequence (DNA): TGTGCCATCAGTGAGACTAACAGGGATGGCTACACCTTC.

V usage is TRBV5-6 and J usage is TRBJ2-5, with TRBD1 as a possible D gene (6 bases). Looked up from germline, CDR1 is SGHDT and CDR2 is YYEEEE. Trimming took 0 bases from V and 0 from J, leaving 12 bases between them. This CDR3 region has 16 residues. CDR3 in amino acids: CASSLVTGSYQETQYF. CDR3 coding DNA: TGTGCCAGCAGCTTGGTCACAGGGAGTTACCAAGAGACCCAGTACTTC.

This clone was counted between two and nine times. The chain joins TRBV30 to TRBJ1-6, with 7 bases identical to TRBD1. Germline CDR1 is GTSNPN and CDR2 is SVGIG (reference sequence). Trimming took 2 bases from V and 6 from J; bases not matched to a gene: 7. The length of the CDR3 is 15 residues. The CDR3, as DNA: TGTGCCTGGAGTCGGGACAGATACATTAATTCACCCCTCCACTTT. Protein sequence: CAWSRDRYINSPLHF. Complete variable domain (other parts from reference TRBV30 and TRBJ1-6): SQTIHQWPATLVQPVGSPLSLECTVEGTSNPNLYWYRQAAGRGLQLLFYSVGIGQISSEVPQNLSASRPQDRQFILSSKKLLLSDSGFYLCAWSRDRYINSPLHFGNGTRLTVT.

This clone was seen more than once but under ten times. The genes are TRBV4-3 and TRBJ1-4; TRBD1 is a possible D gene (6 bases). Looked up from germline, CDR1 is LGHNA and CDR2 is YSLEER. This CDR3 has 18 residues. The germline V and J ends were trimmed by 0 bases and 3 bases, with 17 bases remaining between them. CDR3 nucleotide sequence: TGCGCCAGCAGCCAAGATCGGAACAGGGCTGTGGCTAATGAAAAACTGTTTTTT. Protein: CASSQDRNRAVANEKLFF.

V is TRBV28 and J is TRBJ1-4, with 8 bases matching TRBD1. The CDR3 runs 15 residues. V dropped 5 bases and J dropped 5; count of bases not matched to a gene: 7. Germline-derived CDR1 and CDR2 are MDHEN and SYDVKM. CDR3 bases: TGTGCCAGCAGTCCCCGGGACAGGCAAAATGAAAAACTGTTTTTT. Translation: CASSPRDRQNEKLFF.

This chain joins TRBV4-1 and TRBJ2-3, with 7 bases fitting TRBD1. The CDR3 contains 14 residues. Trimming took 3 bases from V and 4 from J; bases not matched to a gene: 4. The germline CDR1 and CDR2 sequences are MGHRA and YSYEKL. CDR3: CASSQMQGADTQYF. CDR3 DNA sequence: TGCGCCAGCAGCCAGATGCAGGGGGCAGATACGCAGTATTTT.

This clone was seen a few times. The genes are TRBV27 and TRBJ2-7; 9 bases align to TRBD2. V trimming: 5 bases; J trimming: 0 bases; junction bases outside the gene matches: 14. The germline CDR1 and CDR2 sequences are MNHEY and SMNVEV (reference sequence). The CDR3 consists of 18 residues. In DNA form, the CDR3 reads TGTGCCAGCAGTAAAGCAGCGGGAGGTACCAGGAGCTCCTACGAGCAGTACTTC. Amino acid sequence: CASSKAAGGTRSSYEQYF.

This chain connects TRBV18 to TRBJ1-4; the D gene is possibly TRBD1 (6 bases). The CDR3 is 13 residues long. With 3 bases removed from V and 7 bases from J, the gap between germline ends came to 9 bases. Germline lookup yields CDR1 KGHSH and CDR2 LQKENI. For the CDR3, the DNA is TGTGCCAGCTCACCCGGACAGTCTGAAAAACTGTTTTTT. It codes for CASSPGQSEKLFF.